A single T cell receptor (beta chain) is shown here with its context. Measured with immunoSEQ multiplex PCR; TCRdb has only the in-frame clones, and not every one. Counted here are 85,000 to 95,000 clones, less than 90% occurring once; the ten biggest clones make up approximately 19%. This sample is part of a study of blood T cell repertoires in COVID-19. The ends were cut back, 5 bases at V and 5 bases at J, with 19 bases in the middle. The V gene's germline CDR1 is LNHDA and CDR2 SQIVND (reference sequence). The CDR3 runs to 15 residues. The sequence was collected from a woman older than 75 with acute or convalescent COVID-19. The chain is built from TRBV19 and TRBJ2-7; possibly TRBD2 for D (5 bases). The sample comprised peripheral blood. CDR3 protein: CASSALGVATHEQYF. The CDR3 nucleotides read TGTGCCAGTAGTGCTCTGGGAGTAGCGACCCACGAGCAGTACTTC.